The entry below gives a single TCR beta chain sequence along with its context. Profiled with immunoSEQ multiplex PCR; TCRdb holds only in-frame clones, not every one. Among roughly 100,000 clones, approximately 83% were seen once, and the ten largest hold under 4.5%. The source of the sample is a study of blood T cell repertoires in COVID-19. Germline V gene data show CDR1 as MNHEY and CDR2 as SVGAGI. The V end was cut by 5 bases, the J end by 4 bases, with 14 bases between. The CDR3 is made up of 14 amino acids. This chain uses TRBV6-5 with TRBJ1-1; D is perhaps TRBD1 (6 bases). Material: peripheral blood. This receptor was obtained from a man aged 50 to 59 with acute or convalescent COVID-19. As DNA, the CDR3 is TGTGCCAGCAGTCAGGGGTTGGGGGCCACTGAAGCTTTCTTT. It yields the protein CASSQGLGATEAFF.